The table lists the clone carrying this T cell receptor (beta chain) with a few counts. Its target is unknown. Germline lookup yields CDR1 SGHRS and CDR2 YFSETQ. This CDR3 comprises 13 residues. V was trimmed by 5 bases and J by 4 bases, leaving 12 bases between them. This record belongs to a study of T cell responses to AZD1222 COVID-19 vaccine. Study results and caveats: Most donors were white British and more were female, and clonal diversity was possibly underestimated. Seropositive AZD1222 recipients at baseline numbered only five to seven.

Clones were sequenced by immunoSEQ multiplex PCR, and TCRdb holds only the in-frame ones, with some missing. The sample includes more than 150,000 clones, more than 85% of them seen just once. The receptor was isolated from an adult who had recovered from COVID-19. Source: peripheral blood, taken after recovery from COVID-19. The chain links TRBV5-1 to TRBJ1-1; a possible D gene is TRBD1 (6 bases). As DNA, the CDR3 is TGCGCCAGCAGGACCGGGGGCGGCACTGAAGCTTTCTTT. As protein: CASRTGGGTEAFF.